This T cell receptor (beta chain) was documented in a study of cytomegalovirus exposure and HLA in healthy donors. Use of 60 Vbeta and 13 Jbeta primers characterized the PCR. Libraries were prepared by immunoSEQ multiplex PCR; TCRdb keeps only in-frame clonotypes and omits some of them. Of 200,000 to 250,000 clones in the sample, 77% were seen once. Between the trimmed V and J ends, which lost 7 bases and 1 base, there was a span of 13 bases. This CDR3 spans 14 amino acids. Germline values: CDR1 SGHTS, CDR2 YDEGEE. Study-wide findings and caveats: Later analysis associated a missense DCLRE1C variant with TCR beta V- and J-gene trimming. The authors listed approximately 150 TCR beta chains as cytomegalovirus-associated.

On this clone itself: As yet, its antigen is unknown.

Material: PBMCs. This sequence joins TRBV5-8 and TRBJ2-3; possible D gene TRBD2, 6 bases. The clonotype was recovered from an older woman in good health and CMV-seropositive. CDR3 DNA sequence: TGTGCCAGCGAGACGGGGGAGGGCACAGATACGCAGTATTTT. Translating it yields CASETGEGTDTQYF.